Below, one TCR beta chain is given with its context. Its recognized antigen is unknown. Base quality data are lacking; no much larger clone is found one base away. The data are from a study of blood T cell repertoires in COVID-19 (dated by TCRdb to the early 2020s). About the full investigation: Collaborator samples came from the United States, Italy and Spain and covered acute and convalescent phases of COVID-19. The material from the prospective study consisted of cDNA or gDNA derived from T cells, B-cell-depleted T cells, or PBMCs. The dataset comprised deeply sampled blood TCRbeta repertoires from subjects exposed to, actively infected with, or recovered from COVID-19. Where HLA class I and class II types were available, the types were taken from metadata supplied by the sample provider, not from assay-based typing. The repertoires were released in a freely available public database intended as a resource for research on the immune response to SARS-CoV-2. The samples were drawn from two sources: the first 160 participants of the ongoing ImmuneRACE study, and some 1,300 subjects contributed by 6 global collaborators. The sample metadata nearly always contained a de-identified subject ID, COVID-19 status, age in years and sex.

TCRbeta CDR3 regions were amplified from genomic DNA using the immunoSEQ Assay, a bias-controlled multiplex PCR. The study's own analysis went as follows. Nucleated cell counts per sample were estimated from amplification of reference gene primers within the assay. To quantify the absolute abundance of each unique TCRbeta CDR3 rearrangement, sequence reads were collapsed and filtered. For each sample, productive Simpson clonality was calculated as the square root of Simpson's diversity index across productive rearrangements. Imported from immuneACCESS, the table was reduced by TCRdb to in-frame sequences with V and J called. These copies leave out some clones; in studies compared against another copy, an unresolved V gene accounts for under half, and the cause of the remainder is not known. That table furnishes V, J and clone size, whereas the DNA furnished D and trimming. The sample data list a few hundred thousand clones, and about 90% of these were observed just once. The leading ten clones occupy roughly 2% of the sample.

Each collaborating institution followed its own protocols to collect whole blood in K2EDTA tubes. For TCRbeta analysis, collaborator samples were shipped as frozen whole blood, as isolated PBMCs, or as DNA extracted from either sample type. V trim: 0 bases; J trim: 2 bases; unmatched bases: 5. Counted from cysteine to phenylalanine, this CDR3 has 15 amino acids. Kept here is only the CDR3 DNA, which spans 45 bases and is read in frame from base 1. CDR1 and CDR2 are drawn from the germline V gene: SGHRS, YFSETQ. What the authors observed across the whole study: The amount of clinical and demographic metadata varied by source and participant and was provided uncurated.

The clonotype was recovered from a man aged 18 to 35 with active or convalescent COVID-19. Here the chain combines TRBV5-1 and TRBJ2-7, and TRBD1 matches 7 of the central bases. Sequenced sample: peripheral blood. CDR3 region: CASSLGDSSPYEQYF. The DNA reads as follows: TGCGCCAGCAGCTTGGGGGACAGTTCACCCTACGAGCAGTACTTC.